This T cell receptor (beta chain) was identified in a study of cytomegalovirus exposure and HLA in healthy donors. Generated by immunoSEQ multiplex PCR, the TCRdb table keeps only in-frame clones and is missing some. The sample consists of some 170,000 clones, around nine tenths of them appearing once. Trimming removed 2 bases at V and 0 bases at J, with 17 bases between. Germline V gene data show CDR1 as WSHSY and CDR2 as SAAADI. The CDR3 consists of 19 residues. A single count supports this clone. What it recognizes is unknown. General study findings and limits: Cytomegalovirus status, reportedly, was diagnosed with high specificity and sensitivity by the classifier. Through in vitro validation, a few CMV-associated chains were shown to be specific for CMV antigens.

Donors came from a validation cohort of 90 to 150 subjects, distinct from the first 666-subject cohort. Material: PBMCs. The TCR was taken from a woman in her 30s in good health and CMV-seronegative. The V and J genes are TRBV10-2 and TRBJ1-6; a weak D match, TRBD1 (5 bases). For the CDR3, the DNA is TGCGCCAGCAGTGAGCAGGCCCCCCGGGGGAGCTCCTATAATTCACCCCTCCACTTT. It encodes CASSEQAPRGSSYNSPLHF.